What follows is one TCR beta chain and its context. The antigen remains undetermined. A junction end diverges from the germline sequence, so it may reflect a read error. This sample is part of a study of OX40 agonist ivuxolimab in advanced cancers. As for the study in general: An anti-OX40 (CD134) antibody with agonistic activity, ivuxolimab, was administered to patients. Of the participants, approximately 36% had some prior anti-PD-1, anti-PD-L1 or anti-CTLA-4 therapy, which was allowed. General observations from the study: Among patients with partial responses at 0.1-3.0 mg/kg, clonal expansion was among the lowest.

Assay used: immunoSEQ multiplex PCR; TCRdb lists only in-frame clones, some missing. In the table there are thousands of clones, approximately 70% of which are singletons. Germline-derived CDR1 and CDR2 are GTSNPN and SVGIG (reference sequence). The CDR3 covers 14 residues. The TCR comes from an adult with an advanced solid tumor such as melanoma, head and neck, liver or kidney cancer. The V call is TRBV30, the J call TRBJ1-4; unclear D gene. The starting material was CD4+ or CD8+ T cells sorted from blood, obtained in a trial of the OX40 agonist ivuxolimab. DNA for the CDR3: TGTGCCTGGAGTGTATTAAACCCTAAGGAAAAACTGTTTTTT. Residues: CAWSVLNPKEKLFF.